This T cell receptor (beta chain) emerged from a study of shared clonotypes between healthy human individuals. Overall study: Donor composition was a couple of women and three men, aged 18 to 49. Findings and caveats of the study: A small donor pool kept down the genetic and exposure-history diversity that was represented.

As concerns this clone: What it binds is unknown.

There are 16 residues in the CDR3. The germline CDR1 and CDR2 sequences are MGHRA and YSYEKL. Deletions cut 0 bases from V and 5 bases from J, with 17 bases between. Each sorted subset replicate got 200 ng genomic DNA, around 29,000 genomes. Data came from immunoSEQ multiplex PCR; TCRdb stores just in-frame clones and leaves some out. The sample lists 2 million to 2.5 million clones, around 95% occurring once. J is TRBJ2-7 and V is TRBV4-1; D might be TRBD1 (6 bases). This receptor was identified in a man aged 18 to 35 in good health. Specimen: naive CD4+ T cells sorted from blood. This sample's subset: CD45RA+ positively selected. The CDR3 coding sequence is TGCGCCAGCAGCCAAGATGAAAGGGGACACTATGACGAGCAGTACTTC. This encodes CASSQDERGHYDEQYF.